The clone carrying this T cell receptor (beta chain) was observed a handful of times. Its antigen remains unknown. The data stem from a study of vaccination and CD4 T cells after COVID-19. Study information: Overlapping SARS-CoV-2, HCoV-NL63, HCoV-OC43 and HCoV-229E spike peptides were used to stimulate cells.

Sequencing of cultured CD4+ T cell DNA used the Oncomine TCR Beta short-read assay. In TCRdb, the PCR reads were re-called with MiXCR into one record per CDR3 protein. The profile covers about 19,000 distinct CDR3 sequences, with roughly 55% appearing a single time and roughly 15% taken by the ten largest. CDR1 and CDR2 from the germline V gene are SGHTA and FQGTGA. The CDR3 loop spans 15 amino acids. V shed 7 bases, J shed 4 bases, and the junction held 8 bases outside the gene matches. Treatment defined: approximately 9-day PBMC culture with coronavirus spike peptide pools or control peptides (ViraFEST assay).

The source is a human donor who had recovered from COVID-19. This chain uses TRBV7-3 with TRBJ2-2; 8 bases are a match to TRBD2. This material consisted of CD4+ T cells from blood, cultured in vitro, taken before SARS-CoV-2 vaccination. DNA of the CDR3: TGTGCCAGCACCGCCGGACTAGCCGGCACCGGGGAGCTGTTTTTT. Protein sequence: CASTAGLAGTGELFF.